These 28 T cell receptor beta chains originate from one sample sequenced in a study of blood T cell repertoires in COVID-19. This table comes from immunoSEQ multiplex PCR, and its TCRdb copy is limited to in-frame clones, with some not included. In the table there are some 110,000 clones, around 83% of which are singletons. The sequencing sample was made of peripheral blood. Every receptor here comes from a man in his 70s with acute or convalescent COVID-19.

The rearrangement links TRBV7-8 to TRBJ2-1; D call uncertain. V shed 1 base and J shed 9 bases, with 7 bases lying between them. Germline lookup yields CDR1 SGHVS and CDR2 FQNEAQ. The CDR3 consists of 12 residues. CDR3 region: CASSLVIIEQFF. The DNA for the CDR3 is TGTGCCAGCAGCTTAGTAATAATTGAGCAGTTCTTC.

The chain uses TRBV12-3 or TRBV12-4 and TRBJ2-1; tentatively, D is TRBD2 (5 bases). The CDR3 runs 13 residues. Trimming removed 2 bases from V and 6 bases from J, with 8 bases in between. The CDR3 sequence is CASSLSRGNEQFF. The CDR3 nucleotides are TGTGCCAGCAGTTTAAGTCGGGGCAATGAGCAGTTCTTC.

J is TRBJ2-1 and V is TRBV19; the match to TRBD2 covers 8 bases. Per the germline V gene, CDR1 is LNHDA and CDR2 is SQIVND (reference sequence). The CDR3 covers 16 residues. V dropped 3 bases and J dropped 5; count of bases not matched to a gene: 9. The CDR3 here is CASSILRGGRNNEQFF. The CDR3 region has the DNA TGTGCCAGTAGTATCCTCCGGGGGGGTAGAAACAATGAGCAGTTCTTC.

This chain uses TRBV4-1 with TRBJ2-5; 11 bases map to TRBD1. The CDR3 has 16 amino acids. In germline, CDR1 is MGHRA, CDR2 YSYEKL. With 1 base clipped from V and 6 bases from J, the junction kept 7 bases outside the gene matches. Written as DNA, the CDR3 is TGCGCCAGCAGCCAAGGAAGGACAGGGGGCAGGAAGACCCAGTACTTC. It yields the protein CASSQGRTGGRKTQYF.

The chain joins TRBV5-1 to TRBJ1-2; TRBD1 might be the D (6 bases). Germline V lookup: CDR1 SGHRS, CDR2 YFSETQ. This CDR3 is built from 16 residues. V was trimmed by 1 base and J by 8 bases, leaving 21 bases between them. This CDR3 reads CASSLLSSGGAGGYTF. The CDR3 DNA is TGCGCCAGCAGCTTGCTTAGTTCGGGGGGCGCGGGAGGCTACACCTTC. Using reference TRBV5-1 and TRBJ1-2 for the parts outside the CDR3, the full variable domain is KAGVTQTPRYLIKTRGQQVTLSCSPISGHRSVSWYQQTPGQGLQFLFEYFSETQRNKGNFPGRFSGRQFSNSRSEMNVSTLELGDSALYLCASSLLSSGGAGGYTFGSGTRLTVV.

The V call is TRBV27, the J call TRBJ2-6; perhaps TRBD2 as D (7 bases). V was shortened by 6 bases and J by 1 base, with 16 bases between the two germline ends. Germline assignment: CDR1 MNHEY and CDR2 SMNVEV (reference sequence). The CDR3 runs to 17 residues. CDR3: CASRGSGRGSGANVLTF. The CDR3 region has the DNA TGTGCCAGCAGAGGAAGTGGGAGGGGGTCTGGGGCCAACGTCCTGACTTTC.

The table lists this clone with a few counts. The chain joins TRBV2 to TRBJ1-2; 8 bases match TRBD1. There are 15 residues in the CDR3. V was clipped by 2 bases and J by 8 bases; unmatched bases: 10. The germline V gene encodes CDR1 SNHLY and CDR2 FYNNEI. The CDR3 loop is CASSESRTGSAGYTF. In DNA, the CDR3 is TGTGCCAGCAGTGAATCCCGGACAGGGTCTGCGGGCTACACCTTC.

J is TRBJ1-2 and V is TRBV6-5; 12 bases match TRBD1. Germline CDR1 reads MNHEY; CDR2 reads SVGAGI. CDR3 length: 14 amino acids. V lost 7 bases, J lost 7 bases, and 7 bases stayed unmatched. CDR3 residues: CASNSGTGGRGYTF. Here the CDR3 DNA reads TGTGCCAGCAACTCCGGGACAGGGGGCCGTGGCTACACCTTC.

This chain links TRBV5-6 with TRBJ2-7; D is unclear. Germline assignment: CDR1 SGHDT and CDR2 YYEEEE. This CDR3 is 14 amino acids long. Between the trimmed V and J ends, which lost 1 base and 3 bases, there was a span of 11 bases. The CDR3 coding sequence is TGTGCCAGCAGCTTGATAGACTTGGTCTACGAGCAGTACTTC. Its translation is CASSLIDLVYEQYF.

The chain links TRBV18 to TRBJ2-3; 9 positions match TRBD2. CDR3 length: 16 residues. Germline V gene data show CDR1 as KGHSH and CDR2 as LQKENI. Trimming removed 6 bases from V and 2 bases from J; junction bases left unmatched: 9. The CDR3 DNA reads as TGTGCCAGCTCGGCTTCCGGGACTAGCTCCACAGATACGCAGTATTTT. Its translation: CASSASGTSSTDTQYF.

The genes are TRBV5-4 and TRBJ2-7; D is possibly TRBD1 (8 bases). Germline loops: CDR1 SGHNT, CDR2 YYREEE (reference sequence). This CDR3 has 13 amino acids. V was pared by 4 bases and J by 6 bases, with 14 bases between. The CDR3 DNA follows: TGTGCCAGCAGCGGGGGGGACAGGTCCGAGCAGTACTTC. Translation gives CASSGGDRSEQYF.

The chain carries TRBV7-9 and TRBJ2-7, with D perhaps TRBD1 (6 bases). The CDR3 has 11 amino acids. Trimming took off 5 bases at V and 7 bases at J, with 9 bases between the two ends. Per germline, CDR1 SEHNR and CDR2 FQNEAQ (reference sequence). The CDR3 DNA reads TGTGCCAGCAGCCGAGGGGGAGAGCAGTACTTC. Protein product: CASSRGGEQYF.

This CDR3 reads CASSPVSGELGGNQPQHF. DNA of the CDR3: TGTGCCAGCAGTCCCGTGTCAGGGGAGCTGGGGGGCAATCAGCCCCAGCATTTT. The J gene is TRBJ1-5, the V gene TRBV5-5, with D possibly TRBD1 on 6 matching bases. Germline values: CDR1 SGHKS, CDR2 YYEKEE (reference sequence). The CDR3 is made up of 18 amino acids. V was shortened by 5 bases and J by 2 bases, with 23 bases between the two germline ends.

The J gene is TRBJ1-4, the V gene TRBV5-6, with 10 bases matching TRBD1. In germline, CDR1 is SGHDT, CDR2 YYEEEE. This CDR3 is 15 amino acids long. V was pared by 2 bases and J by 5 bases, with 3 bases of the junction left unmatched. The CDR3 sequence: CASSLRTGGNEKLFF. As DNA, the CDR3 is TGTGCCAGCAGCTTACGGACAGGGGGGAATGAAAAACTGTTTTTT. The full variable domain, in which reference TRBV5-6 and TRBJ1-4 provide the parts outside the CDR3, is DAGVTQSPTHLIKTRGQQVTLRCSPKSGHDTVSWYQQALGQGPQFIFQYYEEEERQRGNFPDRFSGHQFPNYSSELNVNALLLGDSALYLCASSLRTGGNEKLFFGSGTQLSVL.

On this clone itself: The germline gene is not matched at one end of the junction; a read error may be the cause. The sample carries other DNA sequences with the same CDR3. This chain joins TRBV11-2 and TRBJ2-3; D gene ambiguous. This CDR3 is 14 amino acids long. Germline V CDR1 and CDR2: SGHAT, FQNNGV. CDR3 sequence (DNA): TGCGCCAGCAGCTTACCTAGATCCCCAGATACGCAGTATTTT. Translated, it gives CASSLPRSPDTQYF.

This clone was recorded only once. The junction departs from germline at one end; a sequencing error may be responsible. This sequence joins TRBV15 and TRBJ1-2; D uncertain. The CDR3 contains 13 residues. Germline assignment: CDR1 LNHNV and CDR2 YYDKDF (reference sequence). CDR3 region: CATSRDLVYDYTF. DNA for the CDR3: TGTGCCACCAGCAGAGATCTAGTTTATGACTACACCTTC.

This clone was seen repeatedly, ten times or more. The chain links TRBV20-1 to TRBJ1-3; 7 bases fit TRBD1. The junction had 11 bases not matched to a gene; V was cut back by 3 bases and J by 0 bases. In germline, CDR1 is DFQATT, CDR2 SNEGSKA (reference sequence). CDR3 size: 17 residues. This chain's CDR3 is CSASPPGQYFSGNTIYF. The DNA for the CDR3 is TGCAGTGCTAGTCCCCCGGGACAGTATTTCTCTGGAAACACCATATATTTT.

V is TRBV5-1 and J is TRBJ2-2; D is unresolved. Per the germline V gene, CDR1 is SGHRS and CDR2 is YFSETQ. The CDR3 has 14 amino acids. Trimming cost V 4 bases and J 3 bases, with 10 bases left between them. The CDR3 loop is CASSAQTHTGELFF. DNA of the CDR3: TGCGCCAGCAGCGCCCAGACACACACCGGGGAGCTGTTTTTT.

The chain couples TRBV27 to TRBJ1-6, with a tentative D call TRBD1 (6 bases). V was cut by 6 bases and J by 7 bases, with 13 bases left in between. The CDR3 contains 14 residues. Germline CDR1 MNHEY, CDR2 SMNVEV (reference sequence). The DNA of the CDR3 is TGTGCCAGCAGCCTGGACAGAACAAATTCACCCCTCCACTTT. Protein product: CASSLDRTNSPLHF.

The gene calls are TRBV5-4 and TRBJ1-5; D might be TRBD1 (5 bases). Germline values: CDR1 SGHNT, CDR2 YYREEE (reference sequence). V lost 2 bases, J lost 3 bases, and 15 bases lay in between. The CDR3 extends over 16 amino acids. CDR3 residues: CASSFGGGGDNQPQHF. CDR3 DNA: TGTGCCAGCAGCTTCGGGGGAGGAGGGGACAATCAGCCCCAGCATTTT.

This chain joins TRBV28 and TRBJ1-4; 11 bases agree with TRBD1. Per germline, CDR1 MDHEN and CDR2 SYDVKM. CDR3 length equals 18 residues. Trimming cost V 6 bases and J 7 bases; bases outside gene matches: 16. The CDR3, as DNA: TGTGCCAGCAGCTCTCGGACAGGGGGCGTGGCCGTCCGTGAAAAACTGTTTTTT. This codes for CASSSRTGGVAVREKLFF.

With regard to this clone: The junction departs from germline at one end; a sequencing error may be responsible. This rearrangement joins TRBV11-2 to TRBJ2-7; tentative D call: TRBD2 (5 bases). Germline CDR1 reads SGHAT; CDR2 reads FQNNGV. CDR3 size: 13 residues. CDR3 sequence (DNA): TGTGCCAGCACCTTAGGAGGCCCCCGGGAGCAGTACTTC. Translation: CASTLGGPREQYF.

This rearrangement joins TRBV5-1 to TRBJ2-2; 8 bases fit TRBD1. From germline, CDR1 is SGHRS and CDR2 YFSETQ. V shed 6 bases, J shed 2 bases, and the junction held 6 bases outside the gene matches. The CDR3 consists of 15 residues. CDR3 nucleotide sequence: TGCGCCAGCAACAGGGGGGAATCAAACACCGGGGAGCTGTTTTTT. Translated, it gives CASNRGESNTGELFF.

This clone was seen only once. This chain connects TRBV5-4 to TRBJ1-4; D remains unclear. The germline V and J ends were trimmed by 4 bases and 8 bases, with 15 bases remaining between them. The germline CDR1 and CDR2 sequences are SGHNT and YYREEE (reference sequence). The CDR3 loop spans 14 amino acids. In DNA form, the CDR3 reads TGTGCCAGCAGCATCGCGTCCGGGGAGGAAAAACTGTTTTTT. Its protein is CASSIASGEEKLFF.

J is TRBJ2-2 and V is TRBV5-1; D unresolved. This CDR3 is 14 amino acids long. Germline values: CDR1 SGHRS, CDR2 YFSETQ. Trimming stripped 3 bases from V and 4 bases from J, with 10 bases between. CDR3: CASSSRSGTGELFF. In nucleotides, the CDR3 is TGCGCCAGCAGCTCGAGGTCGGGCACCGGGGAGCTGTTTTTT.

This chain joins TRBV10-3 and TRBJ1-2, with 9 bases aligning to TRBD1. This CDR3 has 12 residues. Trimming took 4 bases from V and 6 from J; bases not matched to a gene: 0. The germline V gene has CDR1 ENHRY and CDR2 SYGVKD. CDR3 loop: CAISGDRDGYTF. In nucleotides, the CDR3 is TGTGCCATCAGTGGGGACAGGGATGGCTACACCTTC.

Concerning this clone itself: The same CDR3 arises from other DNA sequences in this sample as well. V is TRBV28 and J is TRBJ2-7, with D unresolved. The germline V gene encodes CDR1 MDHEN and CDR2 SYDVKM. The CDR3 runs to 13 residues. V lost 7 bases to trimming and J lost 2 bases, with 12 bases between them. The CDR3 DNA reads TGTGCCAGCAATGCAGGAAAAACCTACGAGCAGTACTTC. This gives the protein CASNAGKTYEQYF.

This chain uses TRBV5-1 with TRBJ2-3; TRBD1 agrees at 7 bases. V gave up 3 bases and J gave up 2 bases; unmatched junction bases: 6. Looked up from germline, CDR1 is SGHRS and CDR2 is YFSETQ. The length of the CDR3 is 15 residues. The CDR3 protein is CASSSRQGPTDTQYF. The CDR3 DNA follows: TGCGCCAGCAGCTCTAGACAGGGTCCCACAGATACGCAGTATTTT.